The following is a TCR beta chain sequence with its context. Antigen: not known. The data derive from a study of cytomegalovirus exposure and HLA in healthy donors. Both 60 Vbeta primers and 13 Jbeta primers went into the PCR. Assay: immunoSEQ multiplex PCR; the TCRdb copy retains only in-frame clones and omits some. The sample consists of about 85,000 clones, over 70% of them appearing once. The trim removed 4 bases at V and 2 bases at J, leaving 2 bases unmatched. CDR1 and CDR2 (germline): SGHRS, YFSETQ. This CDR3 comprises 14 residues. Study outcomes and limitations: In a later analysis, HLA-associated TCR beta chains were more clonally expanded than equally common others. Later genetic work tied a missense DCLRE1C variant to beta-chain V and J trimming.

The sequence came from a woman aged 45-60 years in good health and CMV-seropositive. Material: PBMCs. The chain uses TRBV5-1 and TRBJ1-5; 8 nucleotides line up with TRBD1. The CDR3 nucleotides are TGCGCCAGCAGCAAGGACAGGGGCAATCAGCCCCAGCATTTT. It codes for CASSKDRGNQPQHF.